The subject of this entry is one T cell receptor (beta chain). Its antigen remains unidentified. The germline V gene has CDR1 GTSNPN and CDR2 SVGIG (reference sequence). The germline V and J ends were trimmed by 5 bases and 4 bases, with 21 bases remaining between them. The CDR3 is 16 amino acids. Only in-frame clones appear in the TCRdb table, and some are missing; sequencing was by immunoSEQ multiplex PCR. Of about 91,000 clones in the sample, around nine tenths are singletons; the top ten hold about 4%. This sample was taken from a study of identifying expanded T cells in peripheral blood. Regarding the study as a whole: Technical replicates showed around 1.2 changed clones; roughly two weeks 15 to 20; four weeks 19.

The V call is TRBV30, the J call TRBJ2-1; possibly TRBD1 or TRBD2 for D (5 bases each). This clonotype was sampled from a person between 18 and 69 years old in good health. The sequenced sample was blood. The DNA for the CDR3 is TGTGCCTGGCTGGAGGTCGGCAGGGAAACGTACAATGAGCAGTTCTTC. The encoded protein is CAWLEVGRETYNEQFF.